A single sample gave rise to the 5 T cell receptor beta chains below, sequenced in a study of early T cells in non-severe SARS-CoV-2 infection. TCRdb re-derived calls from the 5' RACE reads in MiXCR, one entry per CDR3 protein. The table includes about 67,000 distinct CDR3 sequences, roughly 12% detected once. The sequenced sample was whole blood. Receptors originate from an adult who was a healthcare worker with PCR-confirmed SARS-CoV-2 infection or an uninfected control (not recorded which).

This clonotype was found many times. This chain links TRBV6-5 with TRBJ2-7, with 7 bases that match TRBD1. CDR1 MNHEY and CDR2 SVGAGI come from the germline V gene. The CDR3 is made up of 16 amino acids. V was pared by 0 bases and J by 6 bases, with 11 bases of the junction left unmatched. The CDR3 nucleotides read TGTGCCAGCAGTTACTCCGCGAGGGGGCCGGTGGGCGAGCAGTACTTC. As protein: CASSYSARGPVGEQYF.

V usage is TRBV5-1 and J usage is TRBJ2-7; 8 bases match TRBD1. Germline V CDR1 and CDR2: SGHRS, YFSETQ. With 4 bases clipped from V and 4 bases from J, the junction kept 7 bases outside the gene matches. CDR3 length equals 14 residues. The CDR3, as DNA: TGCGCCAGCAGCCCAGGACAGGGTCAATACGAGCAGTACTTC. Residues: CASSPGQGQYEQYF.

J is TRBJ2-1 and V is TRBV19, with 11 bases aligning to TRBD2. With V trimmed by 4 bases and J by 0 bases, 8 bases remained unmatched. The CDR3 loop spans 18 amino acids. CDR1 and CDR2 from the germline V gene are LNHDA and SQIVND (reference sequence). The CDR3 sequence is CASSKLAGGPSSYNEQFF. The CDR3 nucleotides read TGTGCCAGTAGTAAATTAGCGGGAGGGCCAAGCTCCTACAATGAGCAGTTCTTC.

This clonotype was detected only a few times. The rearrangement joins TRBV12-3 or TRBV12-4 to TRBJ2-7; maybe TRBD1 (6 bases). The CDR3 length is 14 residues. The V and J ends lost 0 bases and 0 bases respectively, with 6 bases between them. The CDR3 DNA reads TGTGCCAGCAGTTTAGCGGGGGCCTCCTACGAGCAGTACTTC. It codes for CASSLAGASYEQYF.

This clonotype has more than one count but fewer than ten. This chain uses TRBV7-3 with TRBJ2-1; tentatively, D is TRBD2 (5 bases). The germline V gene has CDR1 SGHTA and CDR2 FQGTGA. The CDR3 contains 13 residues. The CDR3 here is CASAFGRNNEQFF. The CDR3 region has the DNA TGTGCTAGCGCCTTTGGTAGAAACAATGAGCAGTTCTTC.